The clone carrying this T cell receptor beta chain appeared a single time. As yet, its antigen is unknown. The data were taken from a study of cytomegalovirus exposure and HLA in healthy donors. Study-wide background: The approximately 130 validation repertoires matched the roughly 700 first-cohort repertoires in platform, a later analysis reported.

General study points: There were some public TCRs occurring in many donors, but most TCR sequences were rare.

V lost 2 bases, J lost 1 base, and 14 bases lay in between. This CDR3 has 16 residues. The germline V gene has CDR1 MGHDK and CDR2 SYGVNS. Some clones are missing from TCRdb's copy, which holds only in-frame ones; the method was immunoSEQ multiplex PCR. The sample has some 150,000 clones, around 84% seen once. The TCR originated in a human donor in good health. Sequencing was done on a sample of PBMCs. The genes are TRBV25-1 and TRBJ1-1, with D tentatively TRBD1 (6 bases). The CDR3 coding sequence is TGTGCCAGCAGTGAAGTCGTGGGAGGGGGGAACACTGAAGCTTTCTTT. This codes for CASSEVVGGGNTEAFF.